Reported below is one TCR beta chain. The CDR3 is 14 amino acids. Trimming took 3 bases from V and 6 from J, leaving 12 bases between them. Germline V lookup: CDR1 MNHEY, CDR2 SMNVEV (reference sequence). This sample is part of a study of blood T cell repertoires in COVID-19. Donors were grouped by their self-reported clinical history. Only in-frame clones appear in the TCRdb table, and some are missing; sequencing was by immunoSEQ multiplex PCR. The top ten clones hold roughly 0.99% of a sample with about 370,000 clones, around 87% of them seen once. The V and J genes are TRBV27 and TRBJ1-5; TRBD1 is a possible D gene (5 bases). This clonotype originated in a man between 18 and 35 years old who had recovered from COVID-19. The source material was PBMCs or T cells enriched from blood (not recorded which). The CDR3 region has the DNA TGTGCCAGCAGTTTTTCGGGGGTAGGTCAGCCCCAGCATTTT. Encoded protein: CASSFSGVGQPQHF.